This T cell receptor (beta chain) was recovered during a study of shared clonotypes between healthy human individuals (dated by TCRdb to the early 2020s). About the study as a whole: A couple of women and a few men aged 18 to 49 years were included in the cohort. For each donor, CD4 naive and CD4 memory were each given three plates, CD8 naive was given two plates, and CD8 memory was given one plate. Libraries were prepared and TCR repertoires were sequenced by different laboratories using diverse techniques, in order to increase sequencing depth and limit assay-specific biases. Between about 0.8 and 9 billion PBMCs per donor were obtained by leukapheresis. Blood TCR repertoires of 5 or 6 healthy adults were deeply sequenced to estimate repertoire size and the extent of clonotype sharing between individuals.

Trimming removed 0 bases from V and 6 bases from J, leaving 12 bases between the germline ends. From the cysteine through the phenylalanine, the CDR3 covers 16 amino acids. Only the CDR3 DNA stays, 48 bases, in frame from base 1. Looking up the germline V gene yields CDR1 LGHNA and CDR2 YNFKEQ. The donors were healthy, HIV-negative adults who had no recently reported acute infections or vaccinations. Only Caucasian adults living in Nashville, Tennessee, USA were represented among the donors. The CD8 memory samples were a combination of magnetically selected CD45RO+ cells and CCR7-negative CD45RA+ effector memory (TemRA) cells. Blood was collected by leukapheresis, and PBMCs were isolated by Ficoll-Histopaque density gradient centrifugation and then cryopreserved in liquid nitrogen vapor phase. Analytical flow cytometry was used to check the purity and quantity of every magnetically sorted T cell population. Genomic DNA was isolated from every sorted fraction and measured by UV absorbance on a Nanodrop 2000c.

Using the deep immunoSEQ assay, multiplex PCR amplified TCR CDR3 regions from genomic DNA. Genomic DNA extracted from each cell subset was distributed evenly over all wells of several immunoSEQ 96-well plates, and each plate served as one replicate. For sorted subsets, 200 ng of genomic DNA, equivalent to some 33,000 T cell genomes, went into each replicate PCR. Purified libraries were quantified with a Qubit 3.0 fluorometer, sized on a Bioanalyzer 2100, and re-quantified with the KAPA Library Quantification kit. A separate single-read 150-cycle Illumina NextSeq 550 flow cell was used to sequence each immunoSEQ 96-well plate. Per the authors' processing: Because the immunoSEQ output included only junctional sequences and no quality scores, the filtering could not be the same as the filtering used for full-length reads. Sequences were annotated with PyIR, a Python wrapper for IgBLAST v1.9, and V/J genes and CDR3 were assigned using IMGT germline references. Reads were removed for weak V/J assignments (E-value above 1e-6), missing CDR3, stop codons, out-of-frame junctions, or ambiguous translated residues. V3J clonotypes were defined as sequences sharing the same inferred V gene, J gene, and CDR3 amino acid sequence. The percentage overlap between two repertoires was calculated by dividing the number of shared unique clonotypes by the size of the smaller repertoire. RTK rarefaction, the Chao1 estimator, and Recon v2.1 estimates of unobserved clonotypes were used to assess repertoire richness. Generation probabilities were computed with OLGA for all TCRbeta clonotypes obtained by the gDNA method from four donors. TCRdb took this table from immuneACCESS and kept in-frame rearrangements with V and J called. Such tables lack part of the clones; where checked against another copy, unresolved V genes explain under half of the gap, and the rest is unexplained. V and J calls plus clone size are reproduced from that table; the DNA served to infer D and trimming. This sample has roughly 720,000 clones in its table, and 90% of those were observed once. The ten largest clones take up 34% of the sample.

Study-level results and caveats: Naive subsets generally had larger estimated clonotype richness than memory subsets. Compared with non-shared clonotypes, the clonotypes found in all four sorted-subset donors had higher generation probabilities. About 5% of naive CD4, 3.5% of naive CD8, 2.3% of memory CD4, and approximately 0.39% of memory CD8 clonotypes were shared across several donors. Because the study included a small number of donors, the genetic and exposure-history diversity represented was limited. Based on pairwise subsampling, the degree of clonotype sharing among donors was expected to be affected by sequencing depth. Even with the large sequencing depth, rarefaction of the sorted-subset datasets indicated that sequencing was incomplete. Sampling was restricted to blood, and TCR repertoires in tissue are likely to differ from TCR repertoires in blood.

This clone was observed a single time. Its recognized antigen is unknown. Base qualities are not recorded, but no much larger clone differs from it by a single base. The receptor was derived from a man younger than 35 in good health. Some clones in this sample may be carry-over from other donors' samples. The sample comprised memory CD8+ T cells from PBMCs. The cell subset or site label here, explained by the study, means: CD45RO+ cells pooled with CCR7-negative TemRA cells. The chain was built from TRBV4-2 and TRBJ1-6; the D gene cannot be resolved reliably. The DNA sequence is given as TGTGCCAGCAGCCAAGATCGAGTCAGAACTAATTCACCCCTCCACTTT. This gives the protein CASSQDRVRTNSPLHF.